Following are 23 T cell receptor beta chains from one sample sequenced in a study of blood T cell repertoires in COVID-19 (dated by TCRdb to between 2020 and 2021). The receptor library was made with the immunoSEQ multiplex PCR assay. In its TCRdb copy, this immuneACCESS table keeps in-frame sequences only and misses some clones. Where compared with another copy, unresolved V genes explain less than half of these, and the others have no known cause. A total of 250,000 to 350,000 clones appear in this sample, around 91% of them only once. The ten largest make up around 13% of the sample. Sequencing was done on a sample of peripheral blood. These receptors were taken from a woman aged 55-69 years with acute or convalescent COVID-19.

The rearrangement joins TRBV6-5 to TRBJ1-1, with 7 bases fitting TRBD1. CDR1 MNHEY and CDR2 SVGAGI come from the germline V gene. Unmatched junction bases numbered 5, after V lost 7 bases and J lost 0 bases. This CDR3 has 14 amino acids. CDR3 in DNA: TGTGCCAGCAATCTAAGGGGGCTGAACACTGAAGCTTTCTTT. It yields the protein CASNLRGLNTEAFF.

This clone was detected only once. CDR3 nucleotides: TGTGCCAGCAGCTGGGTACAGGGGGCCCCCTCAGCTTTCTTT. It specifies CASSWVQGAPSAFF. The chain recombines TRBV28 with TRBJ1-1; 9 positions match TRBD1. This CDR3 comprises 14 residues. The germline V gene encodes CDR1 MDHEN and CDR2 SYDVKM. With 6 bases clipped from V and 10 bases from J, the junction kept 12 bases outside the gene matches.

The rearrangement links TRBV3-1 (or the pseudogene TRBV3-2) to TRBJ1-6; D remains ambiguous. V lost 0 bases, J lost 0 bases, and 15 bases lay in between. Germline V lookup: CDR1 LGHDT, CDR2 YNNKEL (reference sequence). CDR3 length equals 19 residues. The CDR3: CASSQDLVAASSYNSPLHF. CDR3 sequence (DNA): TGTGCCAGCAGCCAAGATCTAGTGGCGGCGAGCTCCTATAATTCACCCCTCCACTTT.

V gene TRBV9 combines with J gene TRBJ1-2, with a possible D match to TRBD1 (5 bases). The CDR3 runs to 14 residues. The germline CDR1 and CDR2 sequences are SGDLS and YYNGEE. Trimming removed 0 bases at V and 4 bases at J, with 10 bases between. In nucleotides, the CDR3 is TGTGCCAGCAGCGTAGAGGCAGGGATCTATGGCTACACCTTC. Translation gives CASSVEAGIYGYTF.

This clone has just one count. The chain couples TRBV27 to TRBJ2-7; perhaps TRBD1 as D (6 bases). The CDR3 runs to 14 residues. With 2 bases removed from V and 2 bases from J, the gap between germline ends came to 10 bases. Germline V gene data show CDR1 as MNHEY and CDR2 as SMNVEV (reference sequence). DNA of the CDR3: TGTGCCAGCAGTTTAGGGGCAGGGGCCTACGAGCAGTACTTC. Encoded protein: CASSLGAGAYEQYF.

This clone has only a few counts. The CDR3 protein is CASSLLASAQETQYF. CDR3 DNA: TGTGCCAGCAGCCTCCTAGCTAGCGCACAAGAGACCCAGTACTTC. The rearrangement joins TRBV7-8 to TRBJ2-5; D is possibly TRBD2 (6 bases). From germline, CDR1 is SGHVS and CDR2 FQNEAQ. The CDR3 extends over 15 amino acids. The V and J ends lost 5 bases and 2 bases respectively, with 15 bases between them.

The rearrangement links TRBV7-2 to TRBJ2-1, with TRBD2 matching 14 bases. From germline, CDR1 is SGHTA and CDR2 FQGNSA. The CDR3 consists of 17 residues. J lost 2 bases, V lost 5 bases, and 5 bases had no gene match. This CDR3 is CASSARTSGGPYNEQFF. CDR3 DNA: TGTGCCAGCAGCGCCCGGACTAGCGGGGGGCCCTACAATGAGCAGTTCTTC.

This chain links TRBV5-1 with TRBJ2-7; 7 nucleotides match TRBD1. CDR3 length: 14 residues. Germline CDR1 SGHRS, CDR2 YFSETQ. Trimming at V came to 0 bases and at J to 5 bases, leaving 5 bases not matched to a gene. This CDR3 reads CASSLERQGNEQYF. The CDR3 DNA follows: TGCGCCAGCAGCTTGGAAAGACAGGGTAACGAGCAGTACTTC.

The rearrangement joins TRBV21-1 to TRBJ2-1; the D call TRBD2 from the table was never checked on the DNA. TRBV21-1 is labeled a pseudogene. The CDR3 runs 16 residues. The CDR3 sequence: CASSKRAEAGANEQFF. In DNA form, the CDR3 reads TGTGCCAGCAGCAAAAGGGCGGAGGCGGGCGCCAATGAGCAGTTCTTC.

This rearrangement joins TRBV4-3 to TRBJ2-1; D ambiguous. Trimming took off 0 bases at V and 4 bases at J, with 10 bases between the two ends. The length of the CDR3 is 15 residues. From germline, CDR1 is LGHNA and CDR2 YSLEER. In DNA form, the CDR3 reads TGCGCCAGCAGCCAAGATACGGCGGAATACAATGAGCAGTTCTTC. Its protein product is CASSQDTAEYNEQFF.

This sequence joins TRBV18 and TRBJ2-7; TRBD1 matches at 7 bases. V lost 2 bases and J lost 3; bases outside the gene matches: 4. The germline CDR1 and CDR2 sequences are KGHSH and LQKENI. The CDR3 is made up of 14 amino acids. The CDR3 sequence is CASSPGQEDYEQYF. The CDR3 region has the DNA TGTGCCAGCTCACCAGGACAGGAAGACTACGAGCAGTACTTC.

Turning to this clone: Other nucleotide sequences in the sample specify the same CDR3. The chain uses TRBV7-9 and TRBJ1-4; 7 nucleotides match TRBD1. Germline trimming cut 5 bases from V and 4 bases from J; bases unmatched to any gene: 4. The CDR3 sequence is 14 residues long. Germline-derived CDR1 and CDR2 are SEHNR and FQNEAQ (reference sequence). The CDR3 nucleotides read TGTGCCAGCAGCCAAGGGGGCGGTAATGAAAAACTGTTTTTT. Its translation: CASSQGGGNEKLFF.

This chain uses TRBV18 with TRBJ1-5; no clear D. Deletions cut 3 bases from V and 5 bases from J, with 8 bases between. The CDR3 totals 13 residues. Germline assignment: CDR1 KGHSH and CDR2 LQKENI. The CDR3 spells CASSPHSDQPQHF. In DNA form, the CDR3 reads TGTGCCAGCTCACCCCACTCCGATCAGCCCCAGCATTTT.

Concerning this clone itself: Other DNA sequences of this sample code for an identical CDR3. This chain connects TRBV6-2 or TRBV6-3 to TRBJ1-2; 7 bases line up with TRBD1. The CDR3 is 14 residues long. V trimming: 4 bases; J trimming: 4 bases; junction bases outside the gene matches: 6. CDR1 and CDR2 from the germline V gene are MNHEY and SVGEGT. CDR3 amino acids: CASSSVRDSYGYTF. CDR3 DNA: TGTGCCAGCAGTTCCGTCCGGGACAGCTATGGCTACACCTTC.

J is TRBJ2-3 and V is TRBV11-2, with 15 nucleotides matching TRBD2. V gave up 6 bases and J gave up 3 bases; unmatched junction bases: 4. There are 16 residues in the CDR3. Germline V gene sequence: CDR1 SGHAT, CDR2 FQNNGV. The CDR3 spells CASSGTSGGITDTQYF. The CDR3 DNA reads TGTGCCAGCAGTGGGACTAGCGGGGGGATAACAGATACGCAGTATTTT.

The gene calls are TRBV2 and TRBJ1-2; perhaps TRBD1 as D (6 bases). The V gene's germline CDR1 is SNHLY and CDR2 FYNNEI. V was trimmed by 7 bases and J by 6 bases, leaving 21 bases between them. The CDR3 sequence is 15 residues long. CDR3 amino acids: CASTSQARGMDGYTF. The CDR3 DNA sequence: TGTGCCAGCACCTCCCAAGCGAGGGGGATGGATGGCTACACCTTC.

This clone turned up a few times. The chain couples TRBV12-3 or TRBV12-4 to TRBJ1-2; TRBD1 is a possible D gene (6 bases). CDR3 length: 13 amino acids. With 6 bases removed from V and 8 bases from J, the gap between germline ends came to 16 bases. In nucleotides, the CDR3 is TGTGCCAGCAGCCCCGGGACAAGTAGGGGCTACACCTTC. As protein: CASSPGTSRGYTF.

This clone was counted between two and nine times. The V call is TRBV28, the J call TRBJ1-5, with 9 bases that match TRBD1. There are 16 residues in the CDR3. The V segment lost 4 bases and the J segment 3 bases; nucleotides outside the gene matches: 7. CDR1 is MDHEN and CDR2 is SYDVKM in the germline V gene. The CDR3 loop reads CASSSPGTGTNQPQHF. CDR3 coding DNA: TGTGCCAGCAGTTCACCTGGGACAGGGACCAATCAGCCCCAGCATTTT.

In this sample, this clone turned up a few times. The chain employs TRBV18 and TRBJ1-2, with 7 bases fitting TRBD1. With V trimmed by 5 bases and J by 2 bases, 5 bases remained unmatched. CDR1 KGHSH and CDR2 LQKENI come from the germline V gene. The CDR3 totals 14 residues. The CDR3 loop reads CASSSIQGNYGYTF. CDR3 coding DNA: TGTGCCAGCTCATCCATACAGGGGAACTATGGCTACACCTTC.

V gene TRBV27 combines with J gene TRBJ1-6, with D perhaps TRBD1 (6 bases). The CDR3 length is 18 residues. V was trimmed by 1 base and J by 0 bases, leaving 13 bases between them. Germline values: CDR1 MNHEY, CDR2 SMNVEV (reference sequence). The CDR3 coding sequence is TGTGCCAGCAGTTTATGGGCGGGGGGCATCTCCTATAATTCACCCCTCCACTTT. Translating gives CASSLWAGGISYNSPLHF.

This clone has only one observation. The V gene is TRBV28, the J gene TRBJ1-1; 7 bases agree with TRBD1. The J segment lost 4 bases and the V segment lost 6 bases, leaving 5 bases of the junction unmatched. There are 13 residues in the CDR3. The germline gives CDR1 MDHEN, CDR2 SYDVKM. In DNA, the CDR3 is TGTGCCAGCAGCTGGACAGGAGGCACTGAAGCTTTCTTT. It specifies CASSWTGGTEAFF.

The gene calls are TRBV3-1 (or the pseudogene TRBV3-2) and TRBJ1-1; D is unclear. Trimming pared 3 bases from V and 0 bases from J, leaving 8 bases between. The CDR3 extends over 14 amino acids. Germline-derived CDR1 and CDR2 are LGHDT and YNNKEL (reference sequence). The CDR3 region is CASSQSLMNTEAFF. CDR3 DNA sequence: TGTGCCAGCAGCCAGAGCCTCATGAACACTGAAGCTTTCTTT.

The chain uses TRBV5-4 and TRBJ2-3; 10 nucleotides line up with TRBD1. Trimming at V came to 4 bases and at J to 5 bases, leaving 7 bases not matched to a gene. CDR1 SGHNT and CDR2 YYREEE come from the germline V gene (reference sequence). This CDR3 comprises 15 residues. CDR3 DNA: TGTGCCAGCAGCGACTGGGACAGGGGAAGAGATACGCAGTATTTT. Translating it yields CASSDWDRGRDTQYF.